These T cell receptor beta chains were read from a single sample in a study of T cells in Graves' hyperthyroidism and ophthalmopathy. TCRdb recomputed calls from the multiplex PCR reads with MiXCR, one row per CDR3 protein. The sample shows 300,000 to 450,000 distinct CDR3 sequences, less than 20% of them seen only once. Sequencing input: blood. The receptors derive from a woman aged 18-35 years with Graves' hyperthyroidism that later progressed to Graves' ophthalmopathy. Each CDR3 is given without its conserved first and last residue. The D gene is left open where the match is weak.

>TRBV4-1|TRBD1
ASSLRQGARGNTIY
>TRBV4-1|.
ASSQEDRPSSPLH
>TRBV20-1|TRBD2
SARVGTSGRAQAWEQY
>TRBV28|.
ASFSPGSEAF
>TRBV20-1|.
SADGRDGGRTIY
>TRBV28|TRBD1
AIQTLGTGGHNEQF
>TRBV6-1|.
ASTQGAAGELF
>TRBV11-2|TRBD1
ASSVSLTGQETQY
>TRBV15|TRBD2
ATSIPAGEITDTQY
>TRBV2|TRBD1
ASSEEDRPSYNEQF
>TRBV30|.
AWDLTPYQETQY
>TRBV14|TRBD1
ASSPRQGHGYT
>TRBV6-5|TRBD2
ASSYGTSGRAPDTQY
>TRBV20-1|TRBD1
SASPGQGAFETQY
>TRBV12-5|.
ASGLGLAGEQF
>TRBV2|.
ASKVEGSYNEQF
>TRBV29-1|.
SVDSNYGYT
>TRBV7-2|TRBD1
ASSLSPTGASEKLF
>TRBV19|TRBD1
ASLASGQGRVKNIQY
>TRBV12-3/TRBV12-4|.
ASTTRPLRGDEQF